This T cell receptor beta chain comes out of a study of shared clonotypes between healthy human individuals. Authors' analysis steps: Filtering differed, since immunoSEQ gave only junction sequences and no quality scores. The protocol was immunoSEQ multiplex PCR, while the TCRdb copy is restricted to in-frame clones and leaves out a portion. V and J calls and clone size are as listed in that table; D and trimming were resolved from the DNA. There are about 1 million clones in the sample; about 80% occur only once, and 0.5% to 0.6% lies in the top ten. The CDR3 has 14 amino acids. The V gene lost 6 bases and the J gene lost 1 base, with 13 bases spanning the gap. The germline CDR1 and CDR2 sequences are SGHAT and FQDESV (reference sequence).

The chain links TRBV11-1 to TRBJ2-7; no clear D gene. Sequencing was carried out using memory CD4+ T cells from PBMCs. The subset is: CD45RA-negative fraction. This sequence was found in a man in his late teens or twenties in good health. Some clones in this sample may be carry-over from other donors' samples. CDR3 protein: CASSIRPGSYEQYF. CDR3 DNA: TGTGCCAGCAGTATCCGGCCAGGATCCTACGAGCAGTACTTC.